This record concerns one T cell receptor beta chain sequence. What it binds is unknown. These data belong to a study of CD8 T cells in ankylosing spondylitis. Study-wide findings and caveats: A TCR beta motif made of fewer than 10 highly homologous variants seemed typical of ankylosing spondylitis blood.

This CDR3 region has 13 residues. V lost 3 bases, J lost 3 bases, and 5 bases stayed unmatched. Germline V gene lookup returns CDR1 DFQATT and CDR2 SNEGSKA (reference sequence). One entry per CDR3 protein results from TCRdb running MiXCR on the 5' RACE reads. In the table there are some 800,000 distinct CDR3 sequences, approximately 12% of which are singletons. The sequenced material came from blood, either unsorted or a sorted T cell fraction (not recorded which). The chain is built from TRBV20-1 and TRBJ2-7; 7 bases agree with TRBD2. This TCR came from a male donor with ankylosing spondylitis. The CDR3 loop reads CSARGLTIYEQYF. In nucleotides, the CDR3 is TGCAGTGCTAGGGGACTAACAATCTACGAGCAGTACTTC.